These 16 T cell receptor beta chains came from one sample sequenced in a study of T cell repertoires in ileal Crohn's disease. Profiling relied on immunoSEQ multiplex PCR, and the TCRdb table lists in-frame clones only, not all of them. The data contain 6,000 to 6,500 clones, around 79% of them singletons. Sample: ileal tissue. These receptors all stem from an adult with Crohn's disease.

The chain combines TRBV16 with TRBJ2-5, with D tentatively TRBD2 (6 bases). From germline, CDR1 is KGHSY and CDR2 FQNENV. Trimming removed 1 base at V and 5 bases at J, with 17 bases between. This CDR3 is 16 amino acids long. CDR3 sequence (DNA): TGTGCCAGCAGCCAATTGGGGGGAGCTCCGGGCGAGACCCAGTACTTC. This encodes CASSQLGGAPGETQYF.

The chain uses TRBV5-4 and TRBJ1-5, with a possible D match to TRBD1 (6 bases). Germline V gives CDR1 SGHNT, CDR2 YYREEE (reference sequence). Trimming took 5 bases from V and 0 from J, leaving 12 bases between them. The CDR3 extends over 15 amino acids. For the CDR3, the DNA is TGTGCCAGCAGTCAGGACAGTACTAGCAATCAGCCCCAGCATTTT. This sequence encodes CASSQDSTSNQPQHF.

This clone was recorded a few times. The V call is TRBV9, the J call TRBJ2-2, with D unclear. This CDR3 is built from 15 residues. V lost 2 bases and J 1 base, leaving 9 bases between the germline ends. Germline V CDR1 and CDR2: SGDLS, YYNGEE. CDR3 sequence reads: CASSVQALNTGELFF. The CDR3 coding sequence is TGTGCCAGCAGCGTTCAGGCCTTGAACACCGGGGAGCTGTTTTTT.

The chain has TRBV7-8 and TRBJ2-7; D uncertain. The CDR3 totals 13 residues. The germline V and J ends were trimmed by 3 bases and 6 bases, with 12 bases remaining between them. Germline CDR1 and CDR2: SGHVS and FQNEAQ. Here the CDR3 reads CASSFGPAGEQYF. Written as DNA, the CDR3 is TGTGCCAGCAGCTTTGGGCCGGCTGGCGAGCAGTACTTC. The variable domain in full, with the rest retrieved from reference TRBV7-8 and TRBJ2-7, is GAGVSQSPRYKVAKRGQDVALRCDPISGHVSLFWYQQALGQGPEFLTYFQNEAQLDKSGLPSDRFFAERPEGSVSTLKIQRTQQEDSAVYLCASSFGPAGEQYFGPGTRLTVT.

J is TRBJ1-2 and V is TRBV5-4, with 12 nucleotides matching TRBD1. V shed 3 bases, J shed 7 bases, and the junction held 7 bases outside the gene matches. Germline V gene data show CDR1 as SGHNT and CDR2 as YYREEE (reference sequence). The CDR3 loop spans 15 amino acids. CDR3 sequence reads: CASSSPGQGASGYTF. CDR3 nucleotides: TGTGCCAGCAGCTCACCGGGACAGGGGGCGTCTGGCTACACCTTC.

The V and J genes are TRBV5-4 and TRBJ1-2; TRBD1 aligns across 7 bases. Germline V CDR1 and CDR2: SGHNT, YYREEE (reference sequence). V was pared by 2 bases and J by 4 bases, with 8 bases of the junction left unmatched. The CDR3 spans 15 residues. The CDR3 DNA follows: TGTGCCAGCAGCTTAGACAGGGAGAGTTTCTATGGCTACACCTTC. It encodes CASSLDRESFYGYTF. The entire variable domain, with the rest obtained from reference TRBV5-4 and TRBJ1-2, is as follows: ETGVTQSPTHLIKTRGQQVTLRCSSQSGHNTVSWYQQALGQGPQFIFQYYREEENGRGNFPPRFSGLQFPNYSSELNVNALELDDSALYLCASSLDRESFYGYTFGSGTRLTVV.

The gene calls are TRBV9 and TRBJ2-6; D unresolved. The V gene's germline CDR1 is SGDLS and CDR2 YYNGEE. CDR3 size: 15 residues. V was shortened by 1 base and J by 0 bases, with 5 bases between the two germline ends. The CDR3, as DNA: TGTGCCAGCAGCGTATCTAGCTCTGGGGCCAACGTCCTGACTTTC. It translates to CASSVSSSGANVLTF.

J is TRBJ2-5 and V is TRBV7-9; D is possibly TRBD1 (6 bases). The CDR3 has 14 amino acids. The germline CDR1 and CDR2 sequences are SEHNR and FQNEAQ (reference sequence). Trimming pared 1 base from V and 2 bases from J, leaving 8 bases between. CDR3 bases: TGTGCCAGCAGCTTAGTGGACAGACAAGAGACCCAGTACTTC. It specifies CASSLVDRQETQYF.

CDR3 DNA: TGTGCCAGCCTACCGGGACAGGGATACAATGAGCAGTTCTTC. It encodes CASLPGQGYNEQFF. The chain employs TRBV7-2 and TRBJ2-1; 9 bases map to TRBD1. Germline trimming cut 8 bases from V and 4 bases from J; bases unmatched to any gene: 6. CDR1 SGHTA and CDR2 FQGNSA come from the germline V gene. The CDR3 loop spans 14 amino acids.

V and J are TRBV7-2 and TRBJ1-1; D may be TRBD1 (6 bases). This CDR3 is 13 amino acids long. Trimming removed 2 bases at V and 5 bases at J, with 9 bases between. CDR1 is SGHTA, CDR2 FQGNSA, per germline. Here the CDR3 reads CASSLLGATEAFF. CDR3 DNA: TGTGCCAGCAGCTTATTGGGGGCGACTGAAGCTTTCTTT. The variable domain in full, completed from reference TRBV7-2 and TRBJ1-1, reads GAGVSQSPSNKVTEKGKDVELRCDPISGHTALYWYRQSLGQGLEFLIYFQGNSAPDKSGLPSDRFSAERTGGSVSTLTIQRTQQEDSAVYLCASSLLGATEAFFGQGTRLTVV.

The chain carries TRBV18 and TRBJ2-5; D uncertain. In germline, CDR1 is KGHSH, CDR2 LQKENI. The CDR3 totals 13 residues. Trimming cost V 2 bases and J 3 bases, with 7 bases left between them. The CDR3, as DNA: TGTGCCAGCTCACCAGGGCAGAAAGAGACCCAGTACTTC. It is translated as CASSPGQKETQYF.

The rearrangement joins TRBV6-1 to TRBJ2-4; the match to TRBD1 covers 7 bases. The germline CDR1 and CDR2 sequences are MNHNS and SASEGT. The CDR3 has 13 amino acids. J lost 9 bases, V lost 6 bases, and 8 bases had no gene match. DNA of the CDR3: TGTGCCAGCAGACAGAGGGGGCTCGGCATTCAGTACTTC. This translates into CASRQRGLGIQYF.

The CDR3: CAWSNAANQPQHF. CDR3 DNA: TGTGCCTGGAGTAACGCCGCGAATCAGCCCCAGCATTTT. This chain connects TRBV30 to TRBJ1-5; the D is unclear. The CDR3 spans 13 residues. V was cut by 2 bases and J by 4 bases, with 9 bases left in between. Germline V gene data show CDR1 as GTSNPN and CDR2 as SVGIG (reference sequence). Combining the CDR3 with reference TRBV30 and TRBJ1-5 gives the whole variable domain SQTIHQWPATLVQPVGSPLSLECTVEGTSNPNLYWYRQAAGRGLQLLFYSVGIGQISSEVPQNLSASRPQDRQFILSSKKLLLSDSGFYLCAWSNAANQPQHFGDGTRLSIL.

The chain links TRBV7-3 to TRBJ2-3; a weak D match, TRBD2 (5 bases). The CDR3 extends over 14 amino acids. V lost 4 bases and J lost 2, with 10 bases in between. CDR1 SGHTA and CDR2 FQGTGA come from the germline V gene. CDR3: CASSSDGNTDTQYF. CDR3 sequence (DNA): TGTGCCAGCAGCTCAGACGGGAACACAGATACGCAGTATTTT.

J is TRBJ2-3 and V is TRBV10-3; D is ambiguous. Trimming left V 5 bases short and J 7 bases short, with 19 bases between. The CDR3 is 15 residues long. Germline V gene data show CDR1 as ENHRY and CDR2 as SYGVKD. This CDR3 is CAISTSNKELNTQYF. Written as DNA, the CDR3 is TGTGCCATCAGTACAAGCAATAAGGAGCTCAATACGCAGTATTTT.

The rearrangement joins TRBV5-1 to TRBJ2-1; the match to TRBD2 covers 10 bases. Germline CDR1 reads SGHRS; CDR2 reads YFSETQ. There are 14 residues in the CDR3. Unmatched junction bases numbered 6, after V lost 5 bases and J lost 7 bases. The CDR3 bases are TGCGCCAGCAGGGAGCCTAGCGGGAGTAATGAGCAGTTCTTC. Protein: CASREPSGSNEQFF.